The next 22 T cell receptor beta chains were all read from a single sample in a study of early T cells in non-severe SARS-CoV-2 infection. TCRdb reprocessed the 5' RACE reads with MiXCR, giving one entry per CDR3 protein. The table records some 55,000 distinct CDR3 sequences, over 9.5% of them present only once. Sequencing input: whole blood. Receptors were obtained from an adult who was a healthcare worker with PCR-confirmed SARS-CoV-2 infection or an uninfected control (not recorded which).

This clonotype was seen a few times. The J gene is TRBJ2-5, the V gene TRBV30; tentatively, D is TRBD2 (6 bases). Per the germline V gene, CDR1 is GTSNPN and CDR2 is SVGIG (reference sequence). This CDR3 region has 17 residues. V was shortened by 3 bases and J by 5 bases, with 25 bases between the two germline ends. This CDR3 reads CAWSPVPAGRIGETQYF. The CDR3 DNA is TGTGCCTGGAGCCCCGTTCCGGCAGGGAGGATAGGGGAGACCCAGTACTTC.

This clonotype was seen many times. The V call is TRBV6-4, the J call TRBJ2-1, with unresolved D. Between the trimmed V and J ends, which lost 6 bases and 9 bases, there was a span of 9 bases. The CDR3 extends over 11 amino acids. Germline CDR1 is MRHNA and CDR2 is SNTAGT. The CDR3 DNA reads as TGTGCCAGCAGAGTAGTTGCTGAGCAGTTCTTC. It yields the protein CASRVVAEQFF.

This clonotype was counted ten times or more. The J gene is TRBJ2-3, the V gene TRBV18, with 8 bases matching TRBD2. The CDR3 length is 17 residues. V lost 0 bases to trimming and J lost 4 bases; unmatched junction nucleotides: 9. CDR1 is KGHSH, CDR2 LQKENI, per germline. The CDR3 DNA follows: TGTGCCAGCTCACCACCGCGCGGGGGGATAGGCGCAGATACGCAGTATTTT. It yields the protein CASSPPRGGIGADTQYF.

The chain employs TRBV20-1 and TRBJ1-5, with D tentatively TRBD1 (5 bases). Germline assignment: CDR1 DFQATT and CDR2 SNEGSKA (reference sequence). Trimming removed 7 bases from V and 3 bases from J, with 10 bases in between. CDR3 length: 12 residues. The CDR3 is CSVGAPNQPQHF. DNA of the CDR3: TGCAGTGTAGGGGCCCCCAATCAGCCCCAGCATTTT.

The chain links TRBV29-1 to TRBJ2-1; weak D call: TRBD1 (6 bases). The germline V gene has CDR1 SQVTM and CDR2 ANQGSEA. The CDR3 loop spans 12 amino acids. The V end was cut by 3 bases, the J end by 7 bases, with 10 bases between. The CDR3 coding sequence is TGCAGCGTTGACCCCAGGGGTAATGAGCAGTTCTTC. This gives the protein CSVDPRGNEQFF.

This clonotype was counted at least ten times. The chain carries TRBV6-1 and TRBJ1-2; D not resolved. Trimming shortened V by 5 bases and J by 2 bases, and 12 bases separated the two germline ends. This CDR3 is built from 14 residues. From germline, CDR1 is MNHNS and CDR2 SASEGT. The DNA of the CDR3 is TGTGCCAGCAGTCCCCCTCCGCCGAACTATGGCTACACCTTC. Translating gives CASSPPPPNYGYTF.

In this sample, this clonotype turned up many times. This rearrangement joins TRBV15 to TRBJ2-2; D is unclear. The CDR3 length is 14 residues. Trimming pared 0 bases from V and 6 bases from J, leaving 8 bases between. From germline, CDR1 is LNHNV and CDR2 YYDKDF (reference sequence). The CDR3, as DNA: TGTGCCACCAGCAGAGATTTGGGCTCCGGGGAGCTGTTTTTT. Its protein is CATSRDLGSGELFF.

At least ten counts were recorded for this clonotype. CDR3 sequence: CASSVGPATNEKLFF. CDR3 nucleotide sequence: TGTGCCAGCAGTGTTGGACCCGCAACTAATGAAAAACTGTTTTTT. V and J are TRBV2 and TRBJ1-4, with D uncertain. Trimming left V 4 bases short and J 0 bases short, with 9 bases between. The CDR3 consists of 15 residues. Germline V lookup: CDR1 SNHLY, CDR2 FYNNEI. The full variable domain, in which reference TRBV2 and TRBJ1-4 provide the parts outside the CDR3, is EPEVTQTPSHQVTQMGQEVILRCVPISNHLYFYWYRQILGQKVEFLVSFYNNEISEKSEIFDDQFSVERPDGSNFTLKIRSTKLEDSAMYFCASSVGPATNEKLFFGSGTQLSVL.

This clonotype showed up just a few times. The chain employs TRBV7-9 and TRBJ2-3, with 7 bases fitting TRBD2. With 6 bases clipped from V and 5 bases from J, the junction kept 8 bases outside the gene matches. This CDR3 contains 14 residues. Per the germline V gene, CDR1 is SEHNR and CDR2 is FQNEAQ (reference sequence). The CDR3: CASRKDAGVDTQYF. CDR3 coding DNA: TGTGCCAGCAGGAAGGACGCGGGAGTAGATACGCAGTATTTT. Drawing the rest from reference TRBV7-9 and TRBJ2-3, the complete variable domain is DTGVSQNPRHKITKRGQNVTFRCDPISEHNRLYWYRQTLGQGPEFLTYFQNEAQLEKSRLLSDRFSAERPKGSFSTLEIQRTEQGDSAMYLCASRKDAGVDTQYFGPGTRLTVL.

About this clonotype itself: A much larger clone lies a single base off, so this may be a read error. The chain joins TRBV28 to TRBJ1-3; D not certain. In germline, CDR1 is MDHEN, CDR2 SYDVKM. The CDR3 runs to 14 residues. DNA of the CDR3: TGTGCCAGCAGTTTCTTACCCTCTGGAAACACCATATTTTTT. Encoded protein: CASSFLPSGNTIFF.

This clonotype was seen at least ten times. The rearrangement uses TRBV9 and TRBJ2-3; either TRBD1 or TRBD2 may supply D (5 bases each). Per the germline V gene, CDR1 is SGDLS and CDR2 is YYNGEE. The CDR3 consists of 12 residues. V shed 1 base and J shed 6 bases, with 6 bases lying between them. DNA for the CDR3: TGTGCCAGCAGCGTATGGGGGGATACGCAGTATTTT. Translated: CASSVWGDTQYF.

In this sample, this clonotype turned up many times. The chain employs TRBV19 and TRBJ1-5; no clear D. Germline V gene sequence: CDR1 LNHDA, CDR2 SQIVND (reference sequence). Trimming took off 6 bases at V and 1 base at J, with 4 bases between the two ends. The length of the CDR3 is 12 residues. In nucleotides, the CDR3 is TGTGCCAGTAGCCAGAGCAATCAGCCCCAGCATTTT. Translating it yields CASSQSNQPQHF.

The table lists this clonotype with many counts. The CDR3 spells CASSQVPGNYGYTF. The CDR3 DNA reads as TGTGCCAGCAGCCAAGTTCCAGGCAACTATGGCTACACCTTC. The gene calls are TRBV3-1 and TRBJ1-2; D is ambiguous. Between the trimmed V and J ends, which lost 1 base and 2 bases, there was a span of 8 bases. Per germline, CDR1 LGHDT and CDR2 YNNKEL (reference sequence). The CDR3 extends over 14 amino acids.

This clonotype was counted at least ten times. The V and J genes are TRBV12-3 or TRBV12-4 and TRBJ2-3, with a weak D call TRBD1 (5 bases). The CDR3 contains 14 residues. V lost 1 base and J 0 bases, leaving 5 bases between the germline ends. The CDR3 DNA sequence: TGTGCCAGCAGTTTAGGGGGCAGCACAGATACGCAGTATTTT. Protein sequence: CASSLGGSTDTQYF.

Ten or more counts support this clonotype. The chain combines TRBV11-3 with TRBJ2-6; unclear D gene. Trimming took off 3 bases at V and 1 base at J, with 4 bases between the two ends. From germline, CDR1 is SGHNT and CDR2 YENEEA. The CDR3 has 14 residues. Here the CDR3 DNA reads TGTGCCAGCAGCTTTTTGTCTGGGGCCAACGTCCTGACTTTC. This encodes CASSFLSGANVLTF.

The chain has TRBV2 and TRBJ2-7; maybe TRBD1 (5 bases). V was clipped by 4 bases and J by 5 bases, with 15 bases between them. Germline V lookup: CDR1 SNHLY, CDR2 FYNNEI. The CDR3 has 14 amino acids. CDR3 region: CASSACRVSDEQYF. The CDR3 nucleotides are TGTGCCAGCAGTGCATGCAGGGTCTCGGACGAGCAGTACTTC.

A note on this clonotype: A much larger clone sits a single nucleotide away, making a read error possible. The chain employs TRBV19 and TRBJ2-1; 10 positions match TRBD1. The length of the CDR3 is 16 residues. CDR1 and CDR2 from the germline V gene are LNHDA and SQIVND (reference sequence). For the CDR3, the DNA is TGTGCCAGTAGTGGAATCCGGGACAGGGGTGACAATGAGCGGTTCTTC. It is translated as CASSGIRDRGDNERFF.

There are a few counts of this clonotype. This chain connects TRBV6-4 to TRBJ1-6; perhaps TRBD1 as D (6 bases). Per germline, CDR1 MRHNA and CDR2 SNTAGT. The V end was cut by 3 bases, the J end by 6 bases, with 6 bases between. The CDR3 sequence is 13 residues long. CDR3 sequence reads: CASSEQGNSPLHF. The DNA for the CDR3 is TGTGCCAGCAGTGAACAGGGTAATTCACCCCTCCACTTT.

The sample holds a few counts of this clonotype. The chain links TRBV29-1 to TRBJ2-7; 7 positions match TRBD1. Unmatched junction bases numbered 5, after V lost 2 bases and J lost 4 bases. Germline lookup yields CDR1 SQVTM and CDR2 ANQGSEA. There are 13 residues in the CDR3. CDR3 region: CSVEIGQDYEQYF. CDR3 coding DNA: TGCAGCGTTGAAATCGGACAGGATTACGAGCAGTACTTC.

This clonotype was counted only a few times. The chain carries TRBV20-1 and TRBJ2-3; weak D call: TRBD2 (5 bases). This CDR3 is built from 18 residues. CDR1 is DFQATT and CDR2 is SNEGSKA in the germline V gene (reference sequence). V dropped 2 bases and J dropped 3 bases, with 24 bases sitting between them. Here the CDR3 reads CSARPTVRDEPGTDTQYF. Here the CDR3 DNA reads TGCAGTGCTAGACCTACCGTGAGAGATGAACCGGGGACAGATACGCAGTATTTT.

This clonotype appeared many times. The CDR3, as DNA: TGTGCCAGCAGCAAAGTCCCCCCCCGAAGACAGGGACGCGAGCAGTACTTC. Amino acid sequence: CASSKVPPRRQGREQYF. V usage is TRBV21-1 and J usage is TRBJ2-7; the D call TRBD1 from the table was never checked on the DNA. TRBV21-1 is an annotated pseudogene. The CDR3 contains 17 residues.

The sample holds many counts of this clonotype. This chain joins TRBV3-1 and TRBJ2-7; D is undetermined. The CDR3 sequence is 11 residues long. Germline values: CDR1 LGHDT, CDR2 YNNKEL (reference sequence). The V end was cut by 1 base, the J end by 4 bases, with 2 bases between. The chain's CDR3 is CASSQGYEQYF. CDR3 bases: TGTGCCAGCAGCCAAGGTTACGAGCAGTACTTC.